This TCR beta chain was profiled in a study of shared clonotypes between healthy human individuals. Study at large: Donors, aged 18 to 49, were a couple of women and three men. General observations from the study: When compared with the clonotypes that were shared by all four sorted-subset donors, the non-shared clonotypes turned out to have lower generation probabilities.

Comment on this clone: What it binds is not known. This specimen includes other DNA sequences encoding the same CDR3.

The V gene end was trimmed by 4 bases and the J gene end by 0 bases; junction bases not matched to a gene: 0. The CDR3 has 14 residues. The germline gives CDR1 SGHRS, CDR2 YFSETQ. As defined, naive CD8 cells were CD45RO-negative and positively selected for CCR7, with terminally differentiated effector memory CD45RA+ cells excluded. The donors, all of them Caucasian adults, lived in Nashville, Tennessee. The protocol was immunoSEQ multiplex PCR, while the TCRdb copy is restricted to in-frame clones and leaves out a portion. The sample has hundreds of thousands of clones; about 97% are singletons. Source material: naive CD8+ T cells sorted from blood. The TCR was taken from a man aged 25-45 years in good health. The chain recombines TRBV5-1 with TRBJ2-1; TRBD2 aligns across 8 bases. The CDR3, as DNA: TGCGCCAGCAGCCTAGCGGGCTCCTACAATGAGCAGTTCTTC. As protein: CASSLAGSYNEQFF.